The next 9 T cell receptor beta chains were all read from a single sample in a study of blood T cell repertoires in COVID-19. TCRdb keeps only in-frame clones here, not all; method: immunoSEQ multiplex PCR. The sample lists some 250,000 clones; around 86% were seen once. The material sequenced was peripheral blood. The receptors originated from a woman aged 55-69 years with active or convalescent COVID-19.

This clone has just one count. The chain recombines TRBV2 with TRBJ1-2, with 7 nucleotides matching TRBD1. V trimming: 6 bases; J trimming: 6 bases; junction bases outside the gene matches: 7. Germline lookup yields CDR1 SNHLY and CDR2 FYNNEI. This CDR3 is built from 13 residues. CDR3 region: CASRPTGADGYTF. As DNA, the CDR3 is TGTGCCAGCAGACCCACAGGGGCCGATGGCTACACCTTC. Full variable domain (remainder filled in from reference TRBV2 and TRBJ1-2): EPEVTQTPSHQVTQMGQEVILRCVPISNHLYFYWYRQILGQKVEFLVSFYNNEISEKSEIFDDQFSVERPDGSNFTLKIRSTKLEDSAMYFCASRPTGADGYTFGSGTRLTVV.

CDR3 loop: CASSQDLHEQYF. CDR3 bases: TGTGCCAGCAGCCAAGATCTCCACGAGCAGTACTTC. This chain links TRBV3-1 (or the pseudogene TRBV3-2) with TRBJ2-7; D is uncertain. The CDR3 runs 12 residues. Trimming stripped 0 bases from V and 5 bases from J, with 5 bases between. CDR1 is LGHDT, CDR2 YNNKEL, per germline (reference sequence).

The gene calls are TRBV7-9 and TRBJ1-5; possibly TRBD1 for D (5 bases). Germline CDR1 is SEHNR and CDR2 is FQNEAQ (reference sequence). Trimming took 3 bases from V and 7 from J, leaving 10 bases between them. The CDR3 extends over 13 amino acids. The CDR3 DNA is TGTGCCAGCAGCTTCAGGGATGGGCAGCCCCAGCATTTT. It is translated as CASSFRDGQPQHF. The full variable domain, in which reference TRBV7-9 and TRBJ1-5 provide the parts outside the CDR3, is DTGVSQNPRHKITKRGQNVTFRCDPISEHNRLYWYRQTLGQGPEFLTYFQNEAQLEKSRLLSDRFSAERPKGSFSTLEIQRTEQGDSAMYLCASSFRDGQPQHFGDGTRLSIL.

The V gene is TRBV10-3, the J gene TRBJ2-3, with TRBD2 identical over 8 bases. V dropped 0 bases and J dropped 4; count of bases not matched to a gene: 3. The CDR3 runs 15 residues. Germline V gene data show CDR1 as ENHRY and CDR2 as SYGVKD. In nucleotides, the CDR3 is TGTGCCATCAGTGAGTCGCGGGGGGAGGCAGATACGCAGTATTTT. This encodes CAISESRGEADTQYF.

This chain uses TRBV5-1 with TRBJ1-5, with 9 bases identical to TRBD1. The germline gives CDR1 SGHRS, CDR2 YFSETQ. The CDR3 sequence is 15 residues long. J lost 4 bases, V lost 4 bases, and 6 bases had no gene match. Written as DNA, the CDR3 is TGCGCCAGCAGCCTTCTACAGGGGGCGAATCAGCCCCAGCATTTT. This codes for CASSLLQGANQPQHF.

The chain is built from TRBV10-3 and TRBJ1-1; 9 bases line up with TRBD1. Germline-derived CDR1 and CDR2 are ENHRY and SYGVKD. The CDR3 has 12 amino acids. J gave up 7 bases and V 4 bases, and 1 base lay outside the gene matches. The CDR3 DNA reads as TGTGCCATCAGTGGGGGACAGGGTGAAGCTTTCTTT. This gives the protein CAISGGQGEAFF.

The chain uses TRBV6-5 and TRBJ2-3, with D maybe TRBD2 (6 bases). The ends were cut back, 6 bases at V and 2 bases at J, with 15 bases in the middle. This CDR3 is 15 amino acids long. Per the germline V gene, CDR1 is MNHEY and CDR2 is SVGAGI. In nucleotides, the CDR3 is TGTGCCAGCAGACCAGGACTAAACCCCACAGATACGCAGTATTTT. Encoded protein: CASRPGLNPTDTQYF.

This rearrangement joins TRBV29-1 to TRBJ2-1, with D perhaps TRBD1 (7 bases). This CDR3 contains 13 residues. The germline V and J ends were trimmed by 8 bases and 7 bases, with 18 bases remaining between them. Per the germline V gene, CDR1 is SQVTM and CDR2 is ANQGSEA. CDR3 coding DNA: TGCAGCCTAAGCCAGGGGGGTGGAAATGAGCAGTTCTTC. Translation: CSLSQGGGNEQFF.

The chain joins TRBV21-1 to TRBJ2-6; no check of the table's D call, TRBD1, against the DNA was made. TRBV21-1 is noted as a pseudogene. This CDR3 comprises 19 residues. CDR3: CASSKACGTGGFGANVLTF. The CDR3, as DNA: TGTGCCAGCAGCAAAGCGTGCGGGACAGGGGGCTTTGGGGCCAACGTCCTGACTTTC.